This entry concerns a single T cell receptor beta chain. This clone appeared a single time. There is no known antigen for this receptor. No base qualities exist here, and no much larger clone lies one base off it. TCR CDR3 regions were amplified from genomic DNA by multiplex PCR using the deep immunoSEQ assay. Genomic DNA extracted from each cell subset was distributed evenly over all wells of several immunoSEQ 96-well plates, and each plate served as one replicate. For sorted subsets, each replicate PCR was loaded with 200 ng genomic DNA, equivalent to 30,000 or so T cell genomes. Purified libraries were quantified with a Qubit 3.0 fluorometer, sized on a Bioanalyzer 2100, and re-quantified with the KAPA Library Quantification kit. Each immunoSEQ 96-well plate was sequenced on its own single-read 150-cycle Illumina NextSeq 550 flow cell. The published analysis was carried out like this. Because only junctional sequences without quality scores were contained in the immunoSEQ output, filtering matching that applied to full-length reads could not be performed. Sequences were annotated with PyIR, a Python wrapper for IgBLAST v1.9, and V/J genes and CDR3 were assigned using IMGT germline references. Reads with weak V/J assignments (E-value above 1e-6), missing CDR3, stop codons, out-of-frame junctions, or ambiguous translated residues were removed. V3J clonotypes were defined as sequences sharing an identical inferred V gene, J gene, and CDR3 amino acid sequence. Percentage overlap between repertoires was calculated by dividing the number of shared unique clonotypes by the size of the smaller repertoire. Three approaches were used to assess repertoire richness: RTK rarefaction, the Chao1 estimator, and Recon v2.1 estimates of unobserved clonotypes. Generation probabilities for all TCRbeta clonotypes obtained by the gDNA method from several donors were computed using OLGA. TCRdb carries this immuneACCESS record with in-frame sequences only. Its versions omit some clonotypes, under half of them owing to an unresolved V gene in the studies checked, with the rest unexplained. V and J calls and clone size are those listed in that table; D and trimming were worked out from the DNA. The sample contains some 200,000 clones, 60% to 80% of them found a single time. The ten top clones hold 8.5% to 14% of the sample.

The sample originates from a study of shared clonotypes between healthy human individuals (dated by TCRdb to 2020 to 2021). At the level of the whole study: Two women and a few men aged 18 to 49 years were included in the cohort. The study deeply sequenced blood TCR repertoires of about 5 healthy adults to estimate repertoire size and the extent of clonotype sharing between individuals. To increase sequencing depth and limit assay-specific biases, different laboratories used diverse techniques to prepare libraries and sequence TCR repertoires. Each donor's leukapheresis produced roughly between roughly 0.9 and 8.9 billion PBMCs. For each donor, CD4 naive and CD4 memory were each run on three plates, CD8 naive on two plates, and CD8 memory on one plate. Summary of the overall study and its limitations: Naive subsets generally had larger estimated clonotype richness than memory subsets. Because the study included only a small number of donors, the genetic and exposure-history diversity represented was limited. Pairwise subsampling indicated that sequencing depth was expected to affect the degree of clonotype sharing among donors. About 4.5% of naive CD4, approximately 3.7% of naive CD8, roughly 2.4% of memory CD4, and over 0.35% of memory CD8 clonotypes were shared across several donors. Compared with non-shared clonotypes, the clonotypes found in all four sorted-subset donors had higher generation probabilities. Sampling was restricted to blood, and TCR repertoires in tissue are likely to differ from TCR repertoires in blood. Even with the large sequencing depth, rarefaction of the sorted-subset datasets indicated that sequencing was incomplete.

The donors were healthy, HIV-negative adults with no recently reported acute infections or vaccinations. Every donor was a Caucasian adult residing in Nashville, Tennessee, USA. CD4+ T cells were enriched by magnetic negative selection; naive cells were then positively selected on CD45RA, and the negative fraction formed the memory subset. After blood collection by leukapheresis, PBMCs were isolated using Ficoll-Histopaque density gradient centrifugation and then cryopreserved in the vapor phase of liquid nitrogen. Analytical flow cytometry was used to check the purity and quantity of each magnetically sorted T cell population. From each sorted fraction, genomic DNA was isolated and quantified by UV absorbance on a Nanodrop 2000c. This sequence was found in a man aged 25 to 45 in good health. The source material was memory CD4+ T cells sorted from blood. This sample's cell subset or site label indicates: CD45RA-negative fraction.

DNA sequence: TGTGCCAGCAGCTTGCCCCGGGGAGTTGGTGGAGCTTTCTTT. Its amino acids are CASSLPRGVGGAFF. Here the chain combines TRBV5-5 and TRBJ1-1; the D gene identity is not certain. The V and J ends are trimmed by 1 base and 10 bases, leaving 17 bases between them. The CDR3 sequence holds 14 residues, the cysteine and phenylalanine included. Kept here is only the CDR3 DNA, which spans 42 bases and is read in frame from base 1. The germline V gene encodes CDR1 SGHKS and CDR2 YYEKEE (reference sequence).